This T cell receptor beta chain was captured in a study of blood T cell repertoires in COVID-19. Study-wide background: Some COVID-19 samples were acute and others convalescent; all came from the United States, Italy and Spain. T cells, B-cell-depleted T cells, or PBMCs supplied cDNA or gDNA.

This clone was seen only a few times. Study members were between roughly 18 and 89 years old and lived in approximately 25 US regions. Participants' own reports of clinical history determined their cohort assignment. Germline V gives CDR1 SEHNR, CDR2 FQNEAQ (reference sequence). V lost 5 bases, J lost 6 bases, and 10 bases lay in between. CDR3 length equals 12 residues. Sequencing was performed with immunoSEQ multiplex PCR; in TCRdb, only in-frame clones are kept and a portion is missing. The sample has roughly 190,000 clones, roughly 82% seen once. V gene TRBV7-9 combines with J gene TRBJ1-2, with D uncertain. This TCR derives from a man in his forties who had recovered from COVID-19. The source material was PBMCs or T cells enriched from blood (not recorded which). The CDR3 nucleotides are TGTGCCAGCAGCAGGGAAGCCAATGGCTACACCTTC. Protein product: CASSREANGYTF.